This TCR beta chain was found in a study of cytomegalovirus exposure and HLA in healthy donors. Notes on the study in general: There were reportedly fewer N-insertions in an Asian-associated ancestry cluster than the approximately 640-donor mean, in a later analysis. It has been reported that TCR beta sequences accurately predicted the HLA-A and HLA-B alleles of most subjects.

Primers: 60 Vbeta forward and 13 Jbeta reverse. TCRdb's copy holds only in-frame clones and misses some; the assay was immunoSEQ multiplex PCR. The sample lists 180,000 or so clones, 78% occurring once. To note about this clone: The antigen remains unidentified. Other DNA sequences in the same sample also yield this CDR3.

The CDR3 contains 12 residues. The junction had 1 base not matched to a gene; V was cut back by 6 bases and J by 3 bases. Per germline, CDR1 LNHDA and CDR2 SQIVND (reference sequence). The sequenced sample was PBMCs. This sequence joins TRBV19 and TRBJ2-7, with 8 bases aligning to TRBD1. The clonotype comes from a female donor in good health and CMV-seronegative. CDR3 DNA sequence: TGTGCCAGTAGCGACAGGGGCTACGAGCAGTACTTC. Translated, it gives CASSDRGYEQYF.